A selection of T cell receptor beta chains follows, all from one sample in a study of blood T cells in healthy people across ages. TCRdb reprocessed the 5' RACE reads with MiXCR, giving one entry per CDR3 protein. The table has 1.6 million or so distinct CDR3 sequences, roughly 30% seen once. The sample was blood. These TCRs come from a woman aged 30 to 39 in good health. The CDR3 runs from the conserved cysteine through the conserved F or W. A D gene is named only where the DNA matches it firmly. The size of a clone is reported for some rows only, either as once, few or many, or as a class for expanded clones.

>TRBJ1-2|NA|TRBV18|few
CASSPLSEINYGYTF
TGTGCCAGCTCACCACTTTCGGAGATTAACTATGGCTACACCTTC
>TRBJ1-6|NA|TRBV27|NA
CACSRQQGNSPLHF
TGTGCCTGCAGTCGACAGCAGGGGAATTCACCCCTCCACTTT
>TRBJ2-1|TRBD2|TRBV11-2|NA
CASSLMGLAGVNEQFF
TGTGCCAGCAGCCTCATGGGACTAGCGGGAGTCAATGAGCAGTTCTTC
>TRBJ1-5|TRBD1|TRBV12-3/TRBV12-4|NA
CASRRTGEGPQHF
TGTGCCAGCAGACGGACAGGGGAAGGGCCCCAGCATTTT
>TRBJ1-5|TRBD1|TRBV20-1|NA
CSARGRGRNQPQHF
TGCAGTGCTAGAGGCAGGGGGAGGAATCAGCCCCAGCATTTT
>TRBJ2-1|NA|TRBV7-2|NA
CTSSSGGSSYNEQFF
TGTACCAGCAGCTCCGGGGGCAGCTCCTACAATGAGCAGTTCTTC
>TRBJ2-5|NA|TRBV4-1|NA
CASSLTLYSNEQYF
TGCGCCAGCAGCTTAACCCTCTACAGTAATGAGCAGTACTTC
>TRBJ2-5|TRBD2|TRBV7-9|NA
CASSSTSGIEQETQYF
TGTGCCAGCAGCTCGACTAGCGGGATCGAACAAGAGACCCAGTACTTC
>TRBJ2-7|NA|TRBV20-1|NA
CSGSGQTYEQYF
TGCAGTGGGAGCGGCCAAACCTACGAGCAGTACTTC
>TRBJ1-2|NA|TRBV7-9|few
CASSFSVGGRSGYGYTF
TGTGCCAGCAGCTTTAGCGTCGGGGGGCGGAGTGGATATGGCTACACCTTC
>TRBJ2-1|TRBD2|TRBV5-1|few
CASSLAKTSGGAVTYNEQFF
TGCGCCAGCAGCTTGGCCAAGACTAGCGGGGGGGCGGTTACCTACAATGAGCAGTTCTTC
>TRBJ2-1|TRBD2|TRBV2|NA
CASSEGGTSGGYNEQFF
TGTGCCAGCAGTGAAGGTGGAACTAGCGGGGGTTACAATGAGCAGTTCTTC
>TRBJ2-5|NA|TRBV7-2|NA
CASRGQYPNEQYF
TGTGCCAGCAGAGGACAGTACCCAAATGAGCAGTACTTC
>TRBJ2-5|NA|TRBV20-1|few
CRAGAPRGTQYF
TGCAGAGCAGGGGCTCCTCGGGGGACCCAGTACTTC
>TRBJ2-7|TRBD2|TRBV11-2|few
CASSQTGTSDYEQYF
TGTGCCAGCAGCCAAACCGGGACTAGCGACTACGAGCAGTACTTC
>TRBJ2-5|NA|TRBV7-9|NA
CASSMRPQYF
TGTGCCAGCAGTATGCGTCCCCAGTACTTC
>TRBJ2-1|TRBD1|TRBV20-1|NA
CSALAGTGANNEQFF
TGCAGTGCTTTGGCCGGGACAGGGGCAAACAATGAGCAGTTCTTC
>TRBJ1-2|NA|TRBV29-1|few
CSVDAEAYGYTF
TGCAGCGTTGATGCAGAAGCCTATGGCTACACCTTC
>TRBJ2-3|NA|TRBV12-3/TRBV12-4|NA
CASSGFTDTQYF
TGTGCCAGCAGTGGCTTTACAGATACGCAGTATTTT
>TRBJ2-3|NA|TRBV11-2|once
CASSKLHGRGRADTQYF
TGTGCCAGCAGCAAACTCCATGGGAGGGGGCGTGCAGATACGCAGTATTTT
>TRBJ1-5|NA|TRBV7-8|NA
CASSLGWGPGGQPQHF
TGTGCCAGCAGCTTAGGCTGGGGCCCTGGTGGTCAGCCCCAGCATTTT
>TRBJ1-1|NA|TRBV12-3/TRBV12-4|NA
CASSFSWANTEAFF
TGTGCCAGCAGTTTTAGCTGGGCGAACACTGAAGCTTTCTTT
>TRBJ1-1|NA|TRBV10-3|NA
CTISERASRRVYTEAFF
TGTACCATCAGTGAGAGAGCCTCCCGGCGAGTTTACACTGAAGCTTTCTTT